The 30 T cell receptor beta chains in this list originate from one sample, sequenced in a study of T cell repertoires in aging, cancer and after chemotherapy. TCR beta rearrangements were amplified from peripheral blood genomic DNA. A mixed TRB-A/B primer pool amplified rearranged TRB by multiplex touch-down PCR. MiXCR, applied by TCRdb to the multiplex PCR reads, yields one record per CDR3 protein. The repertoire holds around 12,000 distinct CDR3 sequences, with around 20% as singletons. Sequencing was done on a sample of blood. These receptors originate from a human donor in good health.

This clonotype is medium-sized within its sample. This rearrangement joins TRBV30 to TRBJ1-2; D unclear. Germline V CDR1 and CDR2: GTSNPN, SVGIG (reference sequence). V was cut by 0 bases and J by 8 bases, with 10 bases left in between. The CDR3 length is 12 residues. DNA for the CDR3: TGTGCCTGGAGTGTAAGAGGCCGAGGCTACACCTTC. It translates to CAWSVRGRGYTF. Full variable domain (rest looked up from reference TRBV30 and TRBJ1-2): SQTIHQWPATLVQPVGSPLSLECTVEGTSNPNLYWYRQAAGRGLQLLFYSVGIGQISSEVPQNLSASRPQDRQFILSSKKLLLSDSGFYLCAWSVRGRGYTFGSGTRLTVV.

This rearrangement joins TRBV7-3 to TRBJ1-1, with a weak D call TRBD1 (6 bases). Germline CDR1 reads SGHTA; CDR2 reads FQGTGA. Trimming pared 2 bases from V and 3 bases from J, leaving 13 bases between. This CDR3 comprises 15 residues. CDR3 coding DNA: TGTGCCAGCAGCTTAGGCGACAGGTCCTACACTGAAGCTTTCTTT. Its protein is CASSLGDRSYTEAFF. The variable domain in full, with the rest retrieved from reference TRBV7-3 and TRBJ1-1, is GAGVSQTPSNKVTEKGKYVELRCDPISGHTALYWYRQSLGQGPEFLIYFQGTGAADDSGLPNDRFFAVRPEGSVSTLKIQRTERGDSAVYLCASSLGDRSYTEAFFGQGTRLTVV.

The chain uses TRBV29-1 and TRBJ2-5; either TRBD1 or TRBD2 may supply D (5 bases each). CDR1 is SQVTM, CDR2 ANQGSEA, per germline. The germline V and J ends were trimmed by 3 bases and 4 bases, with 9 bases remaining between them. The CDR3 loop spans 12 amino acids. CDR3 amino acids: CSVDRDGETQYF. CDR3 DNA sequence: TGCAGCGTTGACAGGGACGGAGAGACCCAGTACTTC.

Points on this clonotype: A read error may be the cause here, since a much bigger clone is one base away. The gene calls are TRBV13 and TRBJ2-7; 11 nucleotides agree with TRBD2. The CDR3 loop spans 15 amino acids. CDR1 PRHDT and CDR2 FYEKMQ come from the germline V gene (reference sequence). CDR3 protein: CASSSLAGGMYEQHF. In DNA, the CDR3 is TGTGCCAGCAGCTCCTTAGCGGGGGGGATGTACGAGCAGCACTTC.

Sample share makes this clonotype medium-sized (0.01 to 0.1%). This sequence joins TRBV27 and TRBJ1-2; D may be TRBD1 (5 bases). The CDR3 has 14 residues. From germline, CDR1 is MNHEY and CDR2 SMNVEV (reference sequence). The V end was cut by 5 bases, the J end by 0 bases, with 10 bases between. CDR3 protein: CASSSAGANYGYTF. In DNA form, the CDR3 reads TGTGCCAGCAGTAGTGCGGGGGCTAACTATGGCTACACCTTC.

The rearrangement uses TRBV15 and TRBJ1-2, with D perhaps TRBD1 (6 bases). V was shortened by 5 bases and J by 1 base, with 11 bases between the two germline ends. The germline V gene has CDR1 LNHNV and CDR2 YYDKDF (reference sequence). This CDR3 comprises 14 residues. The DNA for the CDR3 is TGTGCCACCAGCTCAGGGGCCTTTAACTATGGCTACACCTTC. Its protein product is CATSSGAFNYGYTF.

In regard to this clonotype: At one end, the junction sequence differs from germline, possibly due to a read error. The chain has TRBV6-4 and TRBJ1-5; TRBD1 matches at 7 bases. The CDR3 has 14 amino acids. Germline values: CDR1 MRHNA, CDR2 SNTAGT. CDR3 nucleotide sequence: TGTGCCAACAGTGACGGGACAGACAATCAGCCCCAGCATTTT. It translates to CANSDGTDNQPQHF.

The chain couples TRBV5-4 to TRBJ2-2; TRBD1 agrees at 7 bases. The V and J ends lost 10 bases and 6 bases, in that order; junction bases with no gene match: 9. The germline gives CDR1 SGHNT, CDR2 YYREEE (reference sequence). The CDR3 loop spans 13 amino acids. This chain's CDR3 is CAHRVGQAGELFF. In nucleotides, the CDR3 is TGTGCCCACCGAGTCGGACAGGCCGGGGAGCTGTTTTTT.

This clonotype is termed medium-sized. This chain joins TRBV29-1 and TRBJ1-3; D ambiguous. Per germline, CDR1 SQVTM and CDR2 ANQGSEA. This CDR3 comprises 14 residues. V lost 6 bases to trimming and J lost 0 bases, with 12 bases between them. The CDR3 nucleotides read TGCAGCGTCGTGACCGGACGCTCTGGAAACACCATATATTTT. This codes for CSVVTGRSGNTIYF.

As to this clonotype: A read error may be the cause here, since a much bigger clone is one base away. The V gene is TRBV6-4, the J gene TRBJ2-1; the match to TRBD2 covers 8 bases. CDR1 and CDR2 (germline): MRHNA, SNTAGT. The CDR3 has 16 amino acids. The CDR3 sequence: CASSYSNLAGGDEQFF. CDR3 bases: TGTGCCAGCAGTTACTCGAATCTGGCGGGGGGCGATGAGCAGTTCTTC.

The chain couples TRBV20-1 to TRBJ1-1, with 10 nucleotides matching TRBD1. V lost 2 bases to trimming and J lost 5 bases; unmatched junction nucleotides: 5. The CDR3 runs 14 residues. Germline CDR1 reads DFQATT; CDR2 reads SNEGSKA (reference sequence). The CDR3 coding sequence is TGCAGTGCTAGACCCCCGGGACAGGGGACTGAAGCTTTCTTT. Translating it yields CSARPPGQGTEAFF.

This clonotype has only a few counts. The chain carries TRBV5-4 and TRBJ2-2, with D possibly being TRBD2 (5 bases). The CDR3 contains 16 residues. V lost 2 bases, J lost 0 bases, and 11 bases lay in between. CDR1 SGHNT and CDR2 YYREEE come from the germline V gene (reference sequence). CDR3 DNA sequence: TGTGCCAGCAGCTTAGGACTGTTAGCGAACACCGGGGAGCTGTTTTTT. Its translation is CASSLGLLANTGELFF.

By its share, this clonotype is medium-sized. The CDR3 sequence is CAWSVNRDSGYTF. The CDR3 bases are TGTGCCTGGAGTGTAAACCGGGACAGTGGCTACACCTTC. This chain connects TRBV30 to TRBJ1-2; the match to TRBD1 covers 7 bases. This CDR3 is 13 amino acids long. Trimming took 0 bases from V and 7 from J; bases not matched to a gene: 5. Germline CDR1 and CDR2: GTSNPN and SVGIG (reference sequence).

This clonotype is medium-sized in the sample. The CDR3 coding sequence is TGTGCCAGCCACCGACGCAACACAAACACCGGGGAGCTGTTTTTT. It yields the protein CASHRRNTNTGELFF. V is TRBV18 and J is TRBJ2-2; the D is unclear. V lost 8 bases and J lost 2, with 15 bases in between. Germline CDR1 reads KGHSH; CDR2 reads LQKENI. The CDR3 loop spans 15 amino acids.

The chain uses TRBV6-5 and TRBJ2-7; 9 bases map to TRBD1. This CDR3 contains 13 residues. J gave up 4 bases and V 6 bases, and 4 bases lay outside the gene matches. Looked up from germline, CDR1 is MNHEY and CDR2 is SVGAGI. The CDR3 bases are TGTGCCAGCAGCACCGGGACAGGGTACGAGCAGTACTTC. Protein sequence: CASSTGTGYEQYF.

This clonotype was detected a few times. The chain combines TRBV20-1 with TRBJ2-2; 12 nucleotides align to TRBD2. The V gene's germline CDR1 is DFQATT and CDR2 SNEGSKA (reference sequence). The CDR3 loop spans 14 amino acids. Trimming at V came to 2 bases and at J to 7 bases, leaving 2 bases not matched to a gene. CDR3 nucleotides: TGCAGTGCTAGACTAGCGGGGGGGATCGGGGAGCTGTTTTTT. The encoded protein is CSARLAGGIGELFF.

This clonotype was recorded a few times. The chain uses TRBV2 and TRBJ2-2, with TRBD1 identical over 7 bases. Trimming cost V 0 bases and J 7 bases; bases outside gene matches: 5. The CDR3 is 15 amino acids. Germline CDR1 reads SNHLY; CDR2 reads FYNNEI. The CDR3 nucleotides are TGTGCCAGCAGTGAAGCCGCGACAGGGATCGGGGAGCTGTTTTTT. As protein: CASSEAATGIGELFF.

The CDR3 spells CASSLGGLGAFF. The CDR3 nucleotides read TGTGCCAGCAGCTTGGGAGGGCTAGGAGCTTTCTTT. This chain uses TRBV5-4 with TRBJ1-1; D unresolved. The CDR3 has 12 residues. Trimming pared 0 bases from V and 10 bases from J, leaving 10 bases between. Germline lookup yields CDR1 SGHNT and CDR2 YYREEE (reference sequence).

By share of the sample, this clonotype is medium-sized. The chain has TRBV19 and TRBJ1-1; 7 nucleotides agree with TRBD1. Germline V gene lookup returns CDR1 LNHDA and CDR2 SQIVND (reference sequence). The CDR3 extends over 14 amino acids. Losses at the gene ends were 6 bases for V and 0 bases for J; bases not matched to a gene: 4. CDR3 sequence (DNA): TGTGCCAGTAGGTCGGGACAGATGAACACTGAAGCTTTCTTT. This sequence encodes CASRSGQMNTEAFF. The complete variable domain, with remaining parts taken from reference TRBV19 and TRBJ1-1, reads DGGITQSPKYLFRKEGQNVTLSCEQNLNHDAMYWYRQDPGQGLRLIYYSQIVNDFQKGDIAEGYSVSREKKESFPLTVTSAQKNPTAFYLCASRSGQMNTEAFFGQGTRLTVV.

This clonotype is deemed medium-sized (0.01 to 0.1%). The chain uses TRBV29-1 and TRBJ1-2; 9 nucleotides align to TRBD1. From germline, CDR1 is SQVTM and CDR2 ANQGSEA. This CDR3 contains 12 residues. The ends lost 6 bases at V and 5 bases at J; junction bases unmatched: 4. The CDR3 coding sequence is TGCAGCGTGCCGGGACAGGGTTATGGCTACACCTTC. It yields the protein CSVPGQGYGYTF.

Comments on this clonotype: This sequence may be a read error, since a much larger clone differs from it by one base. The chain has TRBV27 and TRBJ2-1; no firm D call. CDR1 and CDR2 (germline): MNHEY, SMNVEV (reference sequence). The CDR3 is 14 amino acids. The CDR3 loop reads CTSSFERVYNEQFF. Here the CDR3 DNA reads TGTACCAGCAGTTTTGAACGAGTCTACAATGAGCAGTTCTTC.

The chain has TRBV7-6 and TRBJ2-7; D remains unclear. The CDR3 runs 13 residues. The V end lost 7 bases, the J end lost 1 base, and 11 bases lay between the germline ends. Germline V lookup: CDR1 SGHVS, CDR2 FNYEAQ. The CDR3 region is CASTPTESYEQYF. The CDR3 coding sequence is TGTGCCAGCACCCCGACGGAGTCCTACGAGCAGTACTTC.

This clonotype qualifies as medium-sized. The chain carries TRBV7-9 and TRBJ1-3, with D possibly being TRBD1 (6 bases). The CDR3 is 15 amino acids. V was clipped by 5 bases and J by 3 bases, with 14 bases between them. Germline V gene lookup returns CDR1 SEHNR and CDR2 FQNEAQ (reference sequence). The CDR3 here is CASSQQGFYGNTIYF. Written as DNA, the CDR3 is TGTGCCAGCAGCCAACAGGGCTTCTATGGAAACACCATATATTTT.

This clonotype was seen many times. This sequence joins TRBV6-1 and TRBJ2-7; D not certain. The length of the CDR3 is 15 residues. V lost 4 bases and J 2 bases, leaving 15 bases between the germline ends. Germline CDR1 MNHNS, CDR2 SASEGT. This CDR3 is CASSVFPDVTYEQYF. For the CDR3, the DNA is TGTGCCAGCAGTGTCTTCCCAGACGTAACCTACGAGCAGTACTTC.

This chain links TRBV10-3 with TRBJ2-3, with D possibly matching TRBD2 (6 bases). CDR1 and CDR2 (germline): ENHRY, SYGVKD. V shed 3 bases and J shed 2 bases, with 12 bases lying between them. The CDR3 has 15 amino acids. CDR3 DNA sequence: TGTGCCATCAGTGATCCGGGGGAGACCACAGATACGCAGTATTTT. Encoded protein: CAISDPGETTDTQYF.

The chain combines TRBV7-2 with TRBJ2-3; D not certain. CDR3 length equals 12 residues. Germline assignment: CDR1 SGHTA and CDR2 FQGNSA. V lost 4 bases to trimming and J lost 7 bases, with 9 bases between them. This chain's CDR3 is CASSYNINTQYF. The CDR3 DNA sequence: TGTGCCAGCAGCTACAACATAAATACGCAGTATTTT. The full variable domain, with the rest looked up from reference TRBV7-2 and TRBJ2-3, is GAGVSQSPSNKVTEKGKDVELRCDPISGHTALYWYRQSLGQGLEFLIYFQGNSAPDKSGLPSDRFSAERTGGSVSTLTIQRTQQEDSAVYLCASSYNINTQYFGPGTRLTVL.

Comments on this clonotype: Being one base from a much bigger clone, this may be a read error. V is TRBV6-5 and J is TRBJ1-2; D unclear. Trimming removed 6 bases at V and 5 bases at J, with 16 bases between. The CDR3 totals 14 residues. Germline V gene lookup returns CDR1 MNHEY and CDR2 SVGAGI. This CDR3 is CASSRTVGGYGYTF. DNA for the CDR3: TGTGCCAGCAGCCGAACAGTGGGAGGTTATGGCTACACCTTC.

On this clonotype: Given a much more abundant clone one base away, this may be a read error. The V call is TRBV7-2, the J call TRBJ1-2, with no clear D. V was clipped by 0 bases and J by 7 bases, with 9 bases between them. The CDR3 totals 13 residues. Germline CDR1 and CDR2: SGHTA and FQGNSA. The CDR3 DNA reads as TGTGCCAGCAGCTTAGCGGGGTTGAGTGGCTACACCTTC. Amino acids: CASSLAGLSGYTF. Based on the CDR3 plus reference TRBV7-2 and TRBJ1-2, the full variable domain is GAGVSQSPSNKVTEKGKDVELRCDPISGHTALYWYRQSLGQGLEFLIYFQGNSAPDKSGLPSDRFSAERTGGSVSTLTIQRTQQEDSAVYLCASSLAGLSGYTFGSGTRLTVV.

This clonotype was seen ten or more times. The chain combines TRBV19 with TRBJ2-3, with D tentatively TRBD2 (5 bases). Germline V gene data show CDR1 as LNHDA and CDR2 as SQIVND (reference sequence). The V end lost 6 bases, the J end lost 0 bases, and 19 bases lay between the germline ends. This CDR3 has 17 amino acids. The CDR3 DNA follows: TGTGCCAGTAGACGTAATGAGCGGATTACTAGCACAGATACGCAGTATTTT. Its protein is CASRRNERITSTDTQYF.

The chain combines TRBV12-3 or TRBV12-4 with TRBJ2-1, with 8 bases aligning to TRBD2. The CDR3 has 13 residues. The V gene end was trimmed by 6 bases and the J gene end by 14 bases; junction bases not matched to a gene: 12. CDR3 sequence reads: CASSSAGGREKFF. The DNA of the CDR3 is TGTGCCAGCAGCTCCGCGGGGGGCAGAGAGAAGTTCTTC.